The rows below give T cell receptor beta chains drawn from one sample of a study of cytotoxic CD8 clonotypes in ibrutinib-treated CLL. Repertoires were generated with immunoSEQ multiplex PCR, while TCRdb's copy carries only in-frame clones and drops some. The sample lists 25,000 to 30,000 clones, approximately 85% occurring once. Sequences were derived from PBMCs, sampled after 24 months of ibrutinib treatment. The receptors shown here come from a human donor with chronic lymphocytic leukemia. Both conserved end residues are part of each CDR3. For some rows the clone size is stated as once, few or many, or as a class when expanded; others skip it.

V	size	CDR3
TRBV5-5	.	CASSNQAGHSYNEQFF
TRBV4-1	.	CASSQTGIGATNEKLFF
TRBV7-9	once	CASSMTGDGEQYF
TRBV6-6	few	CASSSRGFGYGYTF
TRBV7-3	.	CASSLTRVGTGDSPLHF
TRBV15	.	CATSVRGTYNEQFF
TRBV2	.	CASSEQDRATQYF
TRBV6-5	.	CASSYGDGVNYGYTF
TRBV19	few	CASSPAGVAGELFF
TRBV7-2	once	CASSYDSSVSYEQYF
TRBV29-1	.	CSVHLAGNTIYF
TRBV5-1	.	CASSLRGRSNEQFF
TRBV15	few	CATSPVGLDNSYEQYF
TRBV2	.	CASRPGTGGTEAFF
TRBV29-1	.	CSVVRAGELFF
TRBV12-2	.	CASRLAVGHYTYEQYF
TRBV10-3	.	CAISEGKETQYF
TRBV6-1	.	CASSEPDSYSYNEQFF
TRBV29-1	once	CSVGLGTHPEYAEQFF
TRBV5-6	.	CASSPSPGSLPYEQYF
TRBV5-4	.	CASSFGFSSYNEQFF
TRBV9	.	CASSESRGQRNTGELFF
TRBV2	.	CASRKAGGLVTQYF
TRBV19	.	CASSIQPTEKGNQPQHF
TRBV27	.	CASSFGLDRGNYGYTF
TRBV5-5	.	CASSLSGQGPGQPQHF
TRBV14	.	CASSQGFGAYAQYF
TRBV5-1	.	CASSLGQGSDTQYF
TRBV5-4	.	CASSINHGTGYTGELFF
TRBV6-6	.	CASSLGGTLSEQYF
TRBV7-9	.	CASSLMGMNTEAFF
TRBV12-5	.	CASLGGPASYNEQFF
TRBV7-9	.	CASSPQLAGATVGTDTQYF
TRBV19	.	CASRWGRAKNTEAFF
TRBV4-1	once	CASSQAVPGVLIYGYTF
TRBV6-5	.	CASSYSSVGTEAFF
TRBV10-3	.	CAISEFSQEQNTEAFF
TRBV4-2	.	CASSQDGQENGYTF
TRBV29-1	.	CSVGSSGGIGETQYF
TRBV6-5	.	CASNTDRGQGSPLHF